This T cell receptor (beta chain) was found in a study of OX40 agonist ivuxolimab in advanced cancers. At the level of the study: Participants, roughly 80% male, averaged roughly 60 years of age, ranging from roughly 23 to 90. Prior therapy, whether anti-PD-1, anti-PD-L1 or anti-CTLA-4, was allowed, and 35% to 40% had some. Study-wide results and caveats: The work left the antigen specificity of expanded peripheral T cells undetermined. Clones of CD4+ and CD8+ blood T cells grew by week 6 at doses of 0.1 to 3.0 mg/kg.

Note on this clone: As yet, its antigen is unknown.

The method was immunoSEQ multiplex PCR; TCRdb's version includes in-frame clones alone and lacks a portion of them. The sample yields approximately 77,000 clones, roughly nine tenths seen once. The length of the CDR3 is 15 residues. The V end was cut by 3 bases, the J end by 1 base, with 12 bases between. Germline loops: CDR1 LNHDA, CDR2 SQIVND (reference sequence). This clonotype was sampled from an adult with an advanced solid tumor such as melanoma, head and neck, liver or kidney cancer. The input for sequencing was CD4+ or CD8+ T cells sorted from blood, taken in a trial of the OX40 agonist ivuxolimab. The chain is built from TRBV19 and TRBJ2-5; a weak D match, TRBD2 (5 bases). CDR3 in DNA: TGTGCCAGTAGTATTGGGCTAGCCGTCCAAGAGACCCAGTACTTC. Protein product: CASSIGLAVQETQYF.